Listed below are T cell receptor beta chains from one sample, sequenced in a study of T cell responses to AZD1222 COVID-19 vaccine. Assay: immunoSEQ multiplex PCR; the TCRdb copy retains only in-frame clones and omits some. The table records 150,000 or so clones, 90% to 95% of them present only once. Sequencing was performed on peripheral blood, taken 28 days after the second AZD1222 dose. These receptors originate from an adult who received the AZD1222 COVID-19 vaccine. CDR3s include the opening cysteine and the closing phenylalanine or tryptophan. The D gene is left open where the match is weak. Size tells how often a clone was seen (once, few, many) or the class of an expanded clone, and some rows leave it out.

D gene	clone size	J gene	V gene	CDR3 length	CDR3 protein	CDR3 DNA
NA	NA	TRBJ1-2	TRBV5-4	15	CASSLGLDNNYGYTF	TGTGCCAGCAGCTTGGGTCTGGACAACAACTATGGCTACACCTTC
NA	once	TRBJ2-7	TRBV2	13	CASSVGGGSEQYF	TGTGCCAGCAGTGTGGGGGGTGGCTCCGAGCAGTACTTC
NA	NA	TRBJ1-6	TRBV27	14	CASSLGQANSPLHF	TGTGCCAGCAGTTTGGGGCAGGCTAATTCACCCCTCCACTTT
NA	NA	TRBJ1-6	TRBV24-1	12	CATSDSSGALHF	TGTGCCACCAGTGATTCGAGCGGAGCCCTCCACTTT
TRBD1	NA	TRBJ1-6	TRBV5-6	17	CASSLAGDRGNESPLHF	TGTGCCAGCAGCTTGGCCGGGGACAGGGGTAATGAATCACCCCTCCACTTT
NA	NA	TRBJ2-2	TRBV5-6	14	CASSPTANTGELFF	TGTGCCAGCAGCCCGACAGCAAACACCGGGGAGCTGTTTTTT
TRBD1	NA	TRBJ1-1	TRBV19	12	CASSIGQAEAFF	TGTGCCAGTAGTATCGGACAGGCTGAAGCTTTCTTT
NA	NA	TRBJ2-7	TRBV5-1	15	CASSLLPLGSYEQYF	TGCGCCAGCAGCTTGTTACCTCTCGGGTCCTACGAGCAGTACTTC
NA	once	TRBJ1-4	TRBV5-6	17	CASSLGTSPTTNEKLFF	TGTGCCAGCAGCTTGGGAACAAGTCCCACAACTAATGAAAAACTGTTTTTT
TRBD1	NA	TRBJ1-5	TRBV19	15	CASTVQGRVGQPQHF	TGTGCCAGCACTGTACAGGGGAGGGTAGGTCAGCCCCAGCATTTT
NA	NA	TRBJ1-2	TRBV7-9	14	CASSLYEGNYGYTF	TGTGCCAGCAGCTTATATGAGGGAAACTATGGCTACACCTTC
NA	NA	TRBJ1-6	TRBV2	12	CASSGVGDTLHF	TGTGCCAGCAGTGGGGTTGGGGATACCCTCCACTTT
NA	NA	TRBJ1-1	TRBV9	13	CASSVGINTEAFF	TGTGCCAGCAGCGTAGGGATAAACACTGAAGCTTTCTTT
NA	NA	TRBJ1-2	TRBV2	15	CASSERGALGYGYTF	TGTGCCAGCAGTGAAAGGGGGGCTCTTGGCTATGGCTACACCTTC
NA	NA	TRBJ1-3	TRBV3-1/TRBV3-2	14	CASSQEAALNTIYF	TGTGCCAGCAGCCAAGAGGCAGCACTAAACACCATATATTTT
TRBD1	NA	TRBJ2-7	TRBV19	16	CASSGTATLFSYEQYF	TGTGCCAGTAGCGGGACAGCGACACTTTTCTCCTACGAGCAGTACTTC
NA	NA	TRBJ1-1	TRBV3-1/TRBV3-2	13	CASSPRSLPEAFF	TGTGCCAGCAGCCCCAGGAGTCTACCTGAAGCTTTCTTT
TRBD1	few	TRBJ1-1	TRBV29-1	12	CSVGSTDRGRTF	TGCAGCGTTGGATCGACGGACAGGGGCAGGACCTTT
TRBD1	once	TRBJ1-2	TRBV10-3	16	CAISESPGGQGRGYTF	TGTGCCATCAGTGAGTCCCCCGGGGGACAGGGGCGCGGCTACACCTTC
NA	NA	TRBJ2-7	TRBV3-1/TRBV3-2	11	CASSQGYEQYF	TGTGCCAGCAGCCAAGGTTACGAGCAGTACTTC
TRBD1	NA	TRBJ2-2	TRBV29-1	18	CSVTPDLGQVANTGELFF	TGCAGCGTAACGCCCGACTTAGGACAGGTCGCGAACACCGGGGAGCTGTTTTTT
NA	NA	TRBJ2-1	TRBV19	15	CASSMGGQGWNEQFF	TGTGCCAGTAGTATGGGTGGGCAGGGGTGGAATGAGCAGTTCTTC
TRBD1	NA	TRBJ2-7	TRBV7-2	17	CAGSPTGTDRKIQEQYF	TGTGCCGGCAGCCCTACCGGGACAGATCGAAAAATACAGGAGCAGTACTTC
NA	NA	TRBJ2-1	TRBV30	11	CAWSAYNEQFF	TGTGCCTGGAGCGCCTACAATGAGCAGTTCTTC
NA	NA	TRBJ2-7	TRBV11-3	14	CASKAGPSSYEQYF	TGTGCCAGCAAAGCGGGCCCCAGCTCCTACGAGCAGTACTTC
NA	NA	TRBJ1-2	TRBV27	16	CASSSVPGQANYGYTF	TGTGCCAGCAGTTCGGTCCCGGGGCAAGCTAACTATGGCTACACCTTC
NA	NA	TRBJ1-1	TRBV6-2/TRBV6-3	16	CASSYPLQGRGTEAFF	TGTGCCAGCAGTTACCCCCTTCAGGGGAGGGGGACTGAAGCTTTCTTT
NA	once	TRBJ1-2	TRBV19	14	CASSIPDRSYGYTF	TGTGCCAGTAGTATCCCCGACAGGTCCTATGGCTACACCTTC
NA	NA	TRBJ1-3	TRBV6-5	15	CASSYSWTSGNTIYF	TGTGCCAGCAGTTACTCGTGGACATCTGGAAACACCATATATTTT
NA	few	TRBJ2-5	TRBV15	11	CATSLKETQYF	TGTGCCACCAGCCTTAAAGAGACCCAGTACTTC
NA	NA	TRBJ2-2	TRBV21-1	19	CASNNPGLAGDLNTGELFF	TGTGCCAGCAACAACCCTGGGCTAGCGGGGGACTTGAACACCGGGGAGCTGTTTTTT
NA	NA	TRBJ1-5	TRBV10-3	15	CAISEYSGTDQPQHF	TGTGCCATCAGTGAGTACAGCGGGACCGATCAGCCCCAGCATTTT
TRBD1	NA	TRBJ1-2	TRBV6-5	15	CASNKYTGDHYGYTF	TGTGCCAGCAACAAATATACAGGGGACCACTATGGCTACACCTTC
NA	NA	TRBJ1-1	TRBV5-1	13	CASSVEGNTEAFF	TGCGCCAGCAGTGTAGAGGGGAACACTGAAGCTTTCTTT
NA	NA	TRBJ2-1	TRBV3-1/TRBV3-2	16	CASSPKGRVSGNEQFF	TGTGCCAGCAGCCCCAAGGGGCGGGTTAGTGGGAATGAGCAGTTCTTC
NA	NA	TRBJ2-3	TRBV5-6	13	CASSYGPRDTQYF	TGTGCCAGCAGCTACGGCCCGAGAGATACGCAGTATTTT
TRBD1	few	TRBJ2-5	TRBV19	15	CARDTGDRGQETQYF	TGTGCCAGGGACACAGGGGACAGGGGGCAAGAGACCCAGTACTTC
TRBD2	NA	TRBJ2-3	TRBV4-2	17	CASSQDFSGRPTDTQYF	TGTGCCAGCAGCCAAGACTTTAGCGGGAGGCCTACAGATACGCAGTATTTT
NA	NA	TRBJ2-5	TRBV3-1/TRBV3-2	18	CASSGWGVGLAPGETQYF	TGTGCCAGCAGCGGCTGGGGGGTAGGGCTAGCGCCTGGGGAGACCCAGTACTTC
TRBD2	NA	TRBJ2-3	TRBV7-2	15	CASSQRTSSVDTQYF	TGTGCCAGCAGCCAAAGGACTAGCTCGGTAGATACGCAGTATTTT
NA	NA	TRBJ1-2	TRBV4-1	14	CASSQDSGAVGYTF	TGCGCCAGCAGCCAAGATTCAGGGGCGGTCGGCTACACCTTC
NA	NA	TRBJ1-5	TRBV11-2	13	CASSASNNQPQHF	TGTGCCAGCAGCGCCTCTAACAATCAGCCCCAGCATTTT
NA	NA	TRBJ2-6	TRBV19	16	CASSGGANSGANVLTF	TGTGCCAGTAGCGGCGGGGCGAACTCTGGGGCCAACGTCCTGACTTTC
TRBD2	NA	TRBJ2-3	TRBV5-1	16	CASSLGLAGPTDTQYF	TGCGCCAGCAGCTTGGGACTAGCGGGACCGACAGATACGCAGTATTTT
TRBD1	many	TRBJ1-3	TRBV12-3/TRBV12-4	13	CASSPPGQLPIYF	TGTGCCAGCAGCCCGCCGGGACAGTTGCCCATATATTTT
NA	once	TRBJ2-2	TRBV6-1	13	CASSELASGELFF	TGTGCCAGCAGTGAACTCGCGTCCGGGGAGCTGTTTTTT
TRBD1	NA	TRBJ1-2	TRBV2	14	CASSEQGTGYGYTF	TGTGCCAGCAGCGAACAAGGGACAGGCTATGGCTACACCTTC
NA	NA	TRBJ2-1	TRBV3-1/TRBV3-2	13	CASSQGTALEQFF	TGTGCCAGCAGCCAAGGGACTGCGCTTGAGCAGTTCTTC
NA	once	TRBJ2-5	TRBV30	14	CAWRPRGAEETQYF	TGTGCCTGGAGGCCCCGCGGGGCCGAAGAGACCCAGTACTTC
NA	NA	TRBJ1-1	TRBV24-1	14	CATRGRTRETEAFF	TGTGCCACCCGGGGACGGACCCGTGAGACTGAAGCTTTCTTT
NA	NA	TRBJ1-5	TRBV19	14	CASSIGPGGEPQHF	TGTGCCAGTAGTATAGGCCCGGGTGGGGAGCCCCAGCATTTT
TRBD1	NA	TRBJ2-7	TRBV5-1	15	CASSPEVQGTYEQYF	TGCGCCAGCAGCCCGGAGGTACAGGGGACCTACGAGCAGTACTTC
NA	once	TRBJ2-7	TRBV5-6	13	CASSFTFSYEQYF	TGTGCCAGCAGCTTCACATTTTCTTACGAGCAGTACTTC